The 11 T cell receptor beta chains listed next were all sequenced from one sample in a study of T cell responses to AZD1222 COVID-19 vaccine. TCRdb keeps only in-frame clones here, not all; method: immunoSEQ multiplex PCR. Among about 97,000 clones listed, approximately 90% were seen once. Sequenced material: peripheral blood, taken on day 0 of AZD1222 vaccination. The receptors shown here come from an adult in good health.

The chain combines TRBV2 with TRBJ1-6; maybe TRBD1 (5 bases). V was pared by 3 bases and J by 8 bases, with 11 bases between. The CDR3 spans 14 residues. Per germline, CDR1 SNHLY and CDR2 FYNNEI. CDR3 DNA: TGTGCCAGCAGTGAGGGACGGGTTTATTCACCCCTCCACTTT. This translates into CASSEGRVYSPLHF.

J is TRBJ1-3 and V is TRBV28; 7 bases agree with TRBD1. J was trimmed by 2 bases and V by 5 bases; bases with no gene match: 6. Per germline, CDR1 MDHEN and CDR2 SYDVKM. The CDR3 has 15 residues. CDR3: CASSPTGTAGNTIYF. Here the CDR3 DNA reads TGTGCCAGCAGTCCGACCGGGACAGCTGGAAACACCATATATTTT.

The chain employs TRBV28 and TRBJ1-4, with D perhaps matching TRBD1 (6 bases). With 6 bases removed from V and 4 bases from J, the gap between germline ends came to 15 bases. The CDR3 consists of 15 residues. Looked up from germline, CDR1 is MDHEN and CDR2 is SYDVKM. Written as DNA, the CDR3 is TGTGCCAGCAGCCTTAAACAGGGAGGTAATGAAAAACTGTTTTTT. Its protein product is CASSLKQGGNEKLFF.

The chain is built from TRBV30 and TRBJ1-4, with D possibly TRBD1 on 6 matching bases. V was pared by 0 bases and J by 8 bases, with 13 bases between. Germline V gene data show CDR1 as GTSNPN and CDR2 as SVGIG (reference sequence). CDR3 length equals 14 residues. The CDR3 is CAWSVVGAGEKLFF. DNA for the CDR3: TGTGCCTGGAGTGTTGTGGGGGCAGGGGAAAAACTGTTTTTT.

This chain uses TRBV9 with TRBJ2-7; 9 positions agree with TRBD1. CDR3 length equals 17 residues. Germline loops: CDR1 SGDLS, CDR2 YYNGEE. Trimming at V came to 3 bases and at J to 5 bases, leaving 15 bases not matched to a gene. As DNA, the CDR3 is TGTGCCAGCAGCGCCCGATCCGGGACAGGGATGCCCCACGAGCAGTACTTC. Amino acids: CASSARSGTGMPHEQYF. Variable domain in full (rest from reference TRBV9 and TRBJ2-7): DSGVTQTPKHLITATGQRVTLRCSPRSGDLSVYWYQQSLDQGLQFLIQYYNGEERAKGNILERFSAQQFPDLHSELNLSSLELGDSALYFCASSARSGTGMPHEQYFGPGTRLTVT.

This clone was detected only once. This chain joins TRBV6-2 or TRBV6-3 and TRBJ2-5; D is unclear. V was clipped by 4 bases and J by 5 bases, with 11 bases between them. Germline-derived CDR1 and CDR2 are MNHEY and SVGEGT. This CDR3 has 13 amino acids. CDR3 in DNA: TGTGCCAGCAGTTCCCCTCTCCGGGAGACCCAGTACTTC. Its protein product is CASSSPLRETQYF.

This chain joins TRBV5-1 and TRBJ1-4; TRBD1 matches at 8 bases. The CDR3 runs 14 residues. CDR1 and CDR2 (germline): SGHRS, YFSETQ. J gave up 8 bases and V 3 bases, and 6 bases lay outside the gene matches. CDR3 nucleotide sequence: TGCGCCAGCAGCTCCGGGACAGGTGAAGAAAAACTGTTTTTT. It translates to CASSSGTGEEKLFF.

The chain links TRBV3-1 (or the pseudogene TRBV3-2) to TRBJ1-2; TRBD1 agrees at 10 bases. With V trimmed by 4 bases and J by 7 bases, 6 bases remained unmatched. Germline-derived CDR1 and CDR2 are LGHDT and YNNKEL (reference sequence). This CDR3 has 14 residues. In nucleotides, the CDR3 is TGTGCCAGCAGCCCCAGACAGGGGGCAGGTGGCTACACCTTC. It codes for CASSPRQGAGGYTF.

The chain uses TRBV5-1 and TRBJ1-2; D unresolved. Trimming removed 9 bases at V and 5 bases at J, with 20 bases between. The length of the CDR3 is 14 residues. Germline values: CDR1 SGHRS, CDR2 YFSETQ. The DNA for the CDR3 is TGCGCCACCACCAATACCGGGAGCTCGTATGGCTACACCTTC. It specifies CATTNTGSSYGYTF.

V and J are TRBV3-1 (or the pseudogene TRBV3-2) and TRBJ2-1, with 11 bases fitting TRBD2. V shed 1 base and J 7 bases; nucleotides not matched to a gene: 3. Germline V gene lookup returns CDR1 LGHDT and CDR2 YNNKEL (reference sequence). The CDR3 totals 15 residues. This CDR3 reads CASSQGLAGLNEQFF. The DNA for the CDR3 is TGTGCCAGCAGCCAAGGACTAGCGGGATTAAATGAGCAGTTCTTC.

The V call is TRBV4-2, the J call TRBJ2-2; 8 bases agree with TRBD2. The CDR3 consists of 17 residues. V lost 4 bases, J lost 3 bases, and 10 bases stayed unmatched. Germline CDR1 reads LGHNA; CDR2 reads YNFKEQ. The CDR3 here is CASSLKVSGGDTGELFF. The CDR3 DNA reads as TGTGCCAGCAGCCTAAAGGTATCGGGAGGGGACACCGGGGAGCTGTTTTTT.